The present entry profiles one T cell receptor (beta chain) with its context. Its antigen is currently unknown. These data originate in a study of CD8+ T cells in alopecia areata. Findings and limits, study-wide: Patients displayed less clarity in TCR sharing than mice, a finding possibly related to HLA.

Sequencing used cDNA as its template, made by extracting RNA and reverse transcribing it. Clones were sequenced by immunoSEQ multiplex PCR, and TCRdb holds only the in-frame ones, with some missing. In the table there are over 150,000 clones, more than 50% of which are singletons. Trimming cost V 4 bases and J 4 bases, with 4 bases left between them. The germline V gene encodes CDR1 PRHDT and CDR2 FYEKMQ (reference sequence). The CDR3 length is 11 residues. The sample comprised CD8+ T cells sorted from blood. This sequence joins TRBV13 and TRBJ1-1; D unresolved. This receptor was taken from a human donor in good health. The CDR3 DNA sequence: TGTGCCAGCAGCTCCGGCACTGAAGCTTTCTTT. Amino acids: CASSSGTEAFF.